Below, 30 T cell receptor beta chains from the same sample are listed, as sequenced in a study of T-cell memory formation after mild COVID-19. TCRdb re-analysed the 5' RACE reads in MiXCR, keeping a single row per CDR3 protein. Altogether approximately 290,000 distinct CDR3 sequences are present, around 15% being singletons, with the ten largest covering 22%. The sample was PBMCs or a T cell subset sorted from them (not recorded which). The origin of the receptors is a young man who had mild COVID-19 (a few samples of this study predate the infection). Cell type and time point are not known.

CDR3 nucleotide sequence: TGTGCCAGCAGCCTGGACAGGGGAACTTACGAGCAGTACTTC. Translated, it gives CASSLDRGTYEQYF. The chain is built from TRBV2 and TRBJ2-7; 9 bases are a match to TRBD1. Germline V gives CDR1 SNHLY, CDR2 FYNNEI. V shed 6 bases, J shed 4 bases, and the junction held 7 bases outside the gene matches. The CDR3 totals 14 residues.

This clonotype was found a few times. The chain is built from TRBV6-6 and TRBJ2-5, with unresolved D. CDR3 size: 14 residues. The V end was cut by 2 bases, the J end by 2 bases, with 9 bases between. The germline V gene has CDR1 MNHNY and CDR2 SVGAGI (reference sequence). CDR3 coding DNA: TGTGCCAGCAGTTACGAGGTCCGGCAAGAGACCCAGTACTTC. Protein sequence: CASSYEVRQETQYF.

This clonotype has at least ten counts. The chain recombines TRBV5-1 with TRBJ2-1, with D perhaps matching TRBD2 (5 bases). The V and J ends lost 0 bases and 7 bases respectively, with 5 bases between them. Germline lookup yields CDR1 SGHRS and CDR2 YFSETQ. The CDR3 contains 12 residues. In nucleotides, the CDR3 is TGCGCCAGCAGCTTGGAGCGGAATGAGCAGTTCTTC. Its translation is CASSLERNEQFF.

This clonotype was observed a handful of times. The genes are TRBV27 and TRBJ1-5, with 8 bases matching TRBD1. J lost 6 bases, V lost 5 bases, and 6 bases had no gene match. The germline V gene encodes CDR1 MNHEY and CDR2 SMNVEV (reference sequence). This CDR3 region has 14 residues. The CDR3 here is CASSVQGGGQPQHF. The DNA for the CDR3 is TGTGCCAGCAGTGTACAGGGGGGCGGTCAGCCCCAGCATTTT.

Many counts were recorded for this clonotype. The genes are TRBV7-9 and TRBJ1-1; D not certain. The CDR3 is made up of 13 amino acids. Trimming stripped 5 bases from V and 1 base from J, with 8 bases between. The germline V gene has CDR1 SEHNR and CDR2 FQNEAQ (reference sequence). The CDR3 region has the DNA TGTGCCAGCAGCCTCCGGGGGAACACTGAAGCTTTCTTT. Protein product: CASSLRGNTEAFF.

V usage is TRBV5-1 and J usage is TRBJ1-1; the match to TRBD1 covers 7 bases. Germline CDR1 is SGHRS and CDR2 is YFSETQ. V dropped 4 bases and J dropped 7; count of bases not matched to a gene: 10. The CDR3 loop spans 14 amino acids. The CDR3 reads CASSPQGGVGEAFF. In nucleotides, the CDR3 is TGCGCCAGCAGCCCTCAGGGGGGGGTCGGTGAAGCTTTCTTT.

CDR3 sequence (DNA): TGTGCCAGCAGCTTAGCCCCTGGTGGATACAATGAGCAGTTCTTC. It is translated as CASSLAPGGYNEQFF. The rearrangement links TRBV7-6 to TRBJ2-1; no clear D gene. The CDR3 loop spans 15 amino acids. The germline V and J ends were trimmed by 0 bases and 4 bases, with 10 bases remaining between them. The germline gives CDR1 SGHVS, CDR2 FNYEAQ.

The table lists this clonotype with a few counts. V and J are TRBV4-3 and TRBJ2-7; D remains ambiguous. Germline values: CDR1 LGHNA, CDR2 YSLEER. The CDR3 runs 14 residues. Trimming removed 0 bases from V and 1 base from J, with 7 bases in between. The CDR3 nucleotides are TGCGCCAGCAGCCAAGATAAGATTTCCTACGAGCAGTACTTC. It is translated as CASSQDKISYEQYF.

The chain is built from TRBV30 and TRBJ1-6; 9 bases align to TRBD1. Germline V gene sequence: CDR1 GTSNPN, CDR2 SVGIG (reference sequence). This CDR3 has 16 residues. The V segment lost 3 bases and the J segment 4 bases; nucleotides outside the gene matches: 7. The CDR3 here is CAWSTGGAGYNSPLHF. The DNA for the CDR3 is TGTGCCTGGAGCACAGGGGGCGCGGGATATAATTCACCCCTCCACTTT.

The chain combines TRBV3-1 with TRBJ1-1; no clear D gene. The CDR3 is 16 residues long. Trimming cost V 3 bases and J 1 base, with 15 bases left between them. Germline CDR1 and CDR2: LGHDT and YNNKEL (reference sequence). The CDR3: CASSHWGARRNTEAFF. In DNA form, the CDR3 reads TGTGCCAGCAGCCATTGGGGAGCGCGTAGGAACACTGAAGCTTTCTTT.

This clonotype was found a few times. This chain connects TRBV12-3 or TRBV12-4 to TRBJ1-1, with unresolved D. This CDR3 comprises 16 residues. The V gene lost 4 bases and the J gene lost 1 base, with 16 bases spanning the gap. CDR3 in DNA: TGTGCCAGCAGTTCTCGAGGGCGAGGGCCGAACACTGAAGCTTTCTTT. Encoded protein: CASSSRGRGPNTEAFF.

J is TRBJ2-1 and V is TRBV19; 9 bases map to TRBD1. The CDR3 is 15 residues long. Unmatched junction bases numbered 9, after V lost 4 bases and J lost 8 bases. Germline lookup yields CDR1 LNHDA and CDR2 SQIVND (reference sequence). The CDR3 bases are TGTGCCAGTAGTACGAAGGGACAGGGTTTGGATGAGCAGTTCTTC. It is translated as CASSTKGQGLDEQFF.

This clonotype was picked up a small number of times. The rearrangement joins TRBV6-2 or TRBV6-3 to TRBJ1-5; unclear D gene. From germline, CDR1 is MNHEY and CDR2 SVGEGT. V dropped 7 bases and J dropped 5 bases, with 18 bases sitting between them. The CDR3 spans 15 residues. For the CDR3, the DNA is TGTGCCAGCAAGTTTGTCCGCTTGGGTGATCAGCCCCAGCATTTT. It specifies CASKFVRLGDQPQHF.

This clonotype came up many times. A read error may produce the germline difference seen at one junction end. J is TRBJ1-5 and V is TRBV6-2 or TRBV6-3; no clear D gene. The germline V gene has CDR1 MNHEY and CDR2 SVGEGT. This CDR3 contains 13 residues. CDR3 DNA sequence: TGTGCCAGCGGTTACACGGCGTATCAGCCCCAGCATTTT. Amino acids: CASGYTAYQPQHF.

In this sample, this clonotype turned up a few times. The chain uses TRBV20-1 and TRBJ2-7; D may be TRBD2 (6 bases). The CDR3 loop spans 13 amino acids. Deletions cut 3 bases from V and 3 bases from J, with 12 bases between. Germline loops: CDR1 DFQATT, CDR2 SNEGSKA (reference sequence). The CDR3 region has the DNA TGCAGTGCTAGGGCGGGGCGCAACTACGAGCAGTACTTC. Protein: CSARAGRNYEQYF.

The chain joins TRBV7-2 to TRBJ1-1, with D possibly being TRBD1 (5 bases). Germline CDR1 and CDR2: SGHTA and FQGNSA. The CDR3 sequence is 16 residues long. The V end lost 0 bases, the J end lost 4 bases, and 15 bases lay between the germline ends. CDR3 in amino acids: CASSLARAGLGTEAFF. DNA of the CDR3: TGTGCCAGCAGCTTAGCGCGAGCAGGGTTGGGCACTGAAGCTTTCTTT.

The chain combines TRBV20-1 with TRBJ2-1; D unresolved. The CDR3 loop spans 13 amino acids. Germline V lookup: CDR1 DFQATT, CDR2 SNEGSKA (reference sequence). V lost 3 bases and J lost 4, with 10 bases in between. In nucleotides, the CDR3 is TGCAGTGCTAGCCACTCAGCATACAATGAGCAGTTCTTC. It specifies CSASHSAYNEQFF.

This chain links TRBV20-1 with TRBJ1-6; D is undetermined. The V end lost 6 bases, the J end lost 8 bases, and 17 bases lay between the germline ends. This CDR3 spans 14 amino acids. The germline CDR1 and CDR2 sequences are DFQATT and SNEGSKA (reference sequence). CDR3 in amino acids: CSADRQSRHSPLHF. The DNA for the CDR3 is TGCAGTGCCGACCGACAAAGTCGGCATTCACCCCTCCACTTT.

The sample holds one count of this clonotype. Written as DNA, the CDR3 is TGCAGTGCCCTGGGTGGGGGCATTCAGTACTTC. Its translation is CSALGGGIQYF. The chain employs TRBV20-1 and TRBJ2-4; D might be TRBD1 or TRBD2, each matching 5 bases. This CDR3 has 11 amino acids. The germline V gene encodes CDR1 DFQATT and CDR2 SNEGSKA (reference sequence). The germline V and J ends were trimmed by 6 bases and 9 bases, with 12 bases remaining between them.

The genes are TRBV12-3 or TRBV12-4 and TRBJ2-2; no definite D call. The V and J ends lost 8 bases and 6 bases respectively, with 10 bases between them. The CDR3 totals 12 residues. The CDR3 nucleotides read TGTGCCAGCTTTAGAAGGGCCGGGGAGCTGTTTTTT. It is translated as CASFRRAGELFF.

V is TRBV20-1 and J is TRBJ2-7; no firm D call. Trimming removed 6 bases at V and 5 bases at J, with 14 bases between. The V gene's germline CDR1 is DFQATT and CDR2 SNEGSKA (reference sequence). The CDR3 has 12 amino acids. CDR3 bases: TGCAGTGCCAATCTATCCGGTGACGAGCAGTACTTC. Its protein is CSANLSGDEQYF.

This clonotype was seen a few times. The rearrangement links TRBV7-2 to TRBJ2-2; either TRBD1 or TRBD2 may supply D (6 bases each). CDR3 length: 16 residues. Deletions cut 0 bases from V and 0 bases from J, with 8 bases between. CDR1 and CDR2 (germline): SGHTA, FQGNSA. For the CDR3, the DNA is TGTGCCAGCAGCTTAGCGGGGGGCCCGAACACCGGGGAGCTGTTTTTT. Its translation is CASSLAGGPNTGELFF.

The J gene is TRBJ2-1, the V gene TRBV7-8; TRBD1 is a possible D gene (5 bases). The CDR3 is 15 residues long. V shed 3 bases and J shed 0 bases, with 9 bases lying between them. The germline gives CDR1 SGHVS, CDR2 FQNEAQ. CDR3 DNA sequence: TGTGCCAGCAGCTTTACCAGGGTCTCCTACAATGAGCAGTTCTTC. Its translation: CASSFTRVSYNEQFF. The full variable domain, in which reference TRBV7-8 and TRBJ2-1 provide the parts outside the CDR3, is GAGVSQSPRYKVAKRGQDVALRCDPISGHVSLFWYQQALGQGPEFLTYFQNEAQLDKSGLPSDRFFAERPEGSVSTLKIQRTQQEDSAVYLCASSFTRVSYNEQFFGPGTRLTVL.

The V call is TRBV6-2 or TRBV6-3, the J call TRBJ2-1; 7 nucleotides align to TRBD2. Germline V gives CDR1 MNHEY, CDR2 SVGEGT. The CDR3 has 19 amino acids. V shed 5 bases and J 2 bases; nucleotides not matched to a gene: 18. DNA of the CDR3: TGTGCCAGCAGTCCGTCAGTCCCGAACCGGGACTACGCCTACAATGAGCAGTTCTTC. Encoded protein: CASSPSVPNRDYAYNEQFF.

This clonotype came up a few times. CDR3 region: CASSYGQKYQPQHF. CDR3 coding DNA: TGTGCCAGCAGTTACGGTCAAAAGTATCAGCCCCAGCATTTT. The chain combines TRBV6-2 or TRBV6-3 with TRBJ1-5; D ambiguous. The CDR3 is 14 amino acids. CDR1 and CDR2 from the germline V gene are MNHEY and SVGEGT. Trimming removed 2 bases at V and 5 bases at J, with 10 bases between.

This clonotype was counted only a few times. This sequence joins TRBV12-3 or TRBV12-4 and TRBJ2-2; D assignment may be TRBD1 or TRBD2 (6 bases each). Trimming took 5 bases from V and 4 from J, leaving 11 bases between them. The CDR3 sequence is 14 residues long. For the CDR3, the DNA is TGTGCCAGCAGTCTCCGGGGGCCCACCGGGGAGCTGTTTTTT. Translating gives CASSLRGPTGELFF.

This chain uses TRBV7-2 with TRBJ1-2; D not resolved. Germline V gene lookup returns CDR1 SGHTA and CDR2 FQGNSA. Trimming stripped 4 bases from V and 6 bases from J, with 9 bases between. The CDR3 length is 12 residues. CDR3 nucleotides: TGTGCCAGCAGCTCGGGTCATGATGGCTACACCTTC. This codes for CASSSGHDGYTF.

The chain is built from TRBV7-4 and TRBJ2-7; TRBD1 agrees at 7 bases. V dropped 5 bases and J dropped 3; count of bases not matched to a gene: 4. From germline, CDR1 is SGHVT and CDR2 SQSDAQ. The CDR3 is 13 residues long. As DNA, the CDR3 is TGTGCCAGCAGCGAGGGGACAGTCTACGAGCAGTACTTC. Amino acids: CASSEGTVYEQYF.

This clonotype occurred many times. The chain couples TRBV7-2 to TRBJ2-3, with a tentative D call TRBD1 (6 bases). CDR3 size: 14 residues. The germline V and J ends were trimmed by 5 bases and 2 bases, with 11 bases remaining between them. From germline, CDR1 is SGHTA and CDR2 FQGNSA. Written as DNA, the CDR3 is TGTGCCAGCAGCACGGGACATGACACAGATACGCAGTATTTT. Translating it yields CASSTGHDTDTQYF.

This clonotype was seen ten or more times. V usage is TRBV7-2 and J usage is TRBJ2-1; D could derive from TRBD1 or TRBD2 (6 bases each). CDR3 size: 15 residues. V gave up 3 bases and J gave up 6 bases, with 15 bases separating them. Germline V gene sequence: CDR1 SGHTA, CDR2 FQGNSA. The CDR3 DNA sequence: TGTGCCAGCAGCTTCCGAGGGGGAGGATTCAATGAGCAGTTCTTC. Translation: CASSFRGGGFNEQFF. The full variable domain, in which reference TRBV7-2 and TRBJ2-1 provide the parts outside the CDR3, is GAGVSQSPSNKVTEKGKDVELRCDPISGHTALYWYRQSLGQGLEFLIYFQGNSAPDKSGLPSDRFSAERTGGSVSTLTIQRTQQEDSAVYLCASSFRGGGFNEQFFGPGTRLTVL.